Presented here are 9 T cell receptor beta chains from one specimen sequenced in a study of blood T cell repertoires in COVID-19. Clones were read by immunoSEQ multiplex PCR, and TCRdb kept only the in-frame ones, dropping some. The sample contains about 150,000 clones, roughly four fifths of which appear only once. Sequenced material: peripheral blood. The receptors shown here come from a woman of 80 years or more with acute or convalescent COVID-19.

This clone was seen more than once but under ten times. The chain links TRBV7-2 to TRBJ2-7, with 16 positions matching TRBD2. Trimming at V came to 6 bases and at J to 12 bases, leaving 11 bases not matched to a gene. There are 15 residues in the CDR3. In germline, CDR1 is SGHTA, CDR2 FQGNSA. CDR3 sequence: CASSSRGTSGGALYF. CDR3 in DNA: TGTGCCAGCAGTTCCCGCGGGACTAGCGGGGGGGCCTTGTACTTC.

This chain links TRBV7-6 with TRBJ2-1; 10 bases line up with TRBD1. The length of the CDR3 is 16 residues. J gave up 7 bases and V 1 base, and 7 bases lay outside the gene matches. Germline CDR1 and CDR2: SGHVS and FNYEAQ. The CDR3 nucleotides are TGTGCCAGCAGCTTAGTACCGGGACAGGGGCCGAATGAGCAGTTCTTC. Translated, it gives CASSLVPGQGPNEQFF. Full variable domain (missing parts from reference TRBV7-6 and TRBJ2-1): GAGVSQSPRYKVTKRGQDVALRCDPISGHVSLYWYRQALGQGPEFLTYFNYEAQQDKSGLPNDRFSAERPEGSISTLTIQRTEQRDSAMYRCASSLVPGQGPNEQFFGPGTRLTVL.

V and J are TRBV6-1 and TRBJ1-5, with D tentatively TRBD1 (5 bases). Germline V CDR1 and CDR2: MNHNS, SASEGT. V lost 2 bases to trimming and J lost 4 bases, with 9 bases between them. The CDR3 consists of 14 residues. DNA for the CDR3: TGTGCCAGCAGTGAATACGGGGGAAATCAGCCCCAGCATTTT. Translating it yields CASSEYGGNQPQHF.

This chain links TRBV2 with TRBJ2-7; TRBD2 matches at 7 bases. The CDR3 runs 17 residues. Germline lookup yields CDR1 SNHLY and CDR2 FYNNEI. V lost 11 bases to trimming and J lost 0 bases; unmatched junction nucleotides: 19. The CDR3 loop is CAWGWQVTAGSSYEQYF. In nucleotides, the CDR3 is TGTGCCTGGGGGTGGCAGGTTACAGCGGGGAGCTCCTACGAGCAGTACTTC.

The rearrangement joins TRBV27 to TRBJ1-2, with TRBD1 as a possible D gene (6 bases). V lost 6 bases and J 4 bases, leaving 15 bases between the germline ends. Looked up from germline, CDR1 is MNHEY and CDR2 is SMNVEV (reference sequence). The CDR3 has 14 amino acids. CDR3 bases: TGTGCCAGCAGGAAGGCGGACAGCTCCTATGGCTACACCTTC. This gives the protein CASRKADSSYGYTF.

The chain joins TRBV4-1 to TRBJ2-2; D perhaps matches TRBD2 (5 bases). Trimming removed 2 bases from V and 5 bases from J, with 9 bases in between. The CDR3 extends over 14 amino acids. Germline V lookup: CDR1 MGHRA, CDR2 YSYEKL. The CDR3 region is CASSQLGETGELFF. The CDR3 coding sequence is TGCGCCAGCAGCCAACTTGGGGAGACCGGGGAGCTGTTTTTT.

The chain joins TRBV6-6 to TRBJ1-5; D uncertain. The CDR3 runs to 11 residues. CDR1 is MNHNY, CDR2 SVGAGI, per germline (reference sequence). V was pared by 6 bases and J by 4 bases, with 4 bases between. The chain's CDR3 is CASRENQPQHF. The CDR3 DNA is TGTGCCAGCAGGGAGAATCAGCCCCAGCATTTT.

The gene calls are TRBV6-6 and TRBJ1-1; 8 nucleotides line up with TRBD1. The CDR3 has 13 amino acids. The V and J ends lost 7 bases and 1 base, in that order; junction bases with no gene match: 2. The germline CDR1 and CDR2 sequences are MNHNY and SVGAGI (reference sequence). The CDR3 DNA follows: TGTGCCAGCATGGGGACAGGGAACACTGAAGCTTTCTTT. Translation gives CASMGTGNTEAFF.

The chain has TRBV3-1 (or the pseudogene TRBV3-2) and TRBJ2-7; weak D call: TRBD2 (6 bases). The length of the CDR3 is 15 residues. The germline V gene encodes CDR1 LGHDT and CDR2 YNNKEL (reference sequence). With 4 bases removed from V and 0 bases from J, the gap between germline ends came to 13 bases. CDR3 residues: CASSLSGAGSYEQYF. The DNA for the CDR3 is TGTGCCAGCAGCCTTAGTGGAGCGGGCTCCTACGAGCAGTACTTC.